The clone carrying this TCR beta chain was picked up a small number of times. Its antigen is as yet unknown. These data are taken from a study of multiple sclerosis patients with progressive multifocal leukoencephalopathy. Study-wide findings and caveats: Before and during natalizumab, the clones expanded at PML already existed.

Described time point: time of PML onset. This CDR3 comprises 12 residues. Per germline, CDR1 MNHNY and CDR2 SVGAGI (reference sequence). Trimming took 11 bases from V and 0 from J, leaving 11 bases between them. Method: immunoSEQ multiplex PCR; TCRdb's copy keeps in-frame clones and lacks some. The data show more than 30,000 clones, 87% seen once. V is TRBV6-6 and J is TRBJ2-7; D may be TRBD2 (5 bases). This receptor was identified in a woman in her thirties or forties with progressive multifocal leukoencephalopathy. The sequences come from PBMCs, collected from a patient treated with natalizumab. CDR3 nucleotides: TGTGCCTCTGGGGAGTACTCCTACGAGCAGTACTTC. Its protein is CASGEYSYEQYF.